This T cell receptor beta chain is from a study of blood T cell repertoires in COVID-19. Overall study context: The United States, Italy and Spain were the sources of the acute and convalescent COVID-19 samples. From T cells, B-cell-depleted T cells, or PBMCs came the material, which was cDNA or gDNA.

By sample fraction, this clone is medium-sized. Original handling: Reference gene primer amplification in the assay estimated nucleated cell counts. Produced via immunoSEQ multiplex PCR; TCRdb's table is partial and in-frame only. The V and J calls and the clone size are those of that table, but D and trimming were determined from the DNA. There are some 83,000 clones in the sample; approximately 89% occur only once, and around 0.44% lies in the top ten. This CDR3 is built from 11 residues. V gene TRBV21-1 combines with J gene TRBJ2-7; the D segment call TRBD1 is taken from the table without a DNA check. TRBV21-1 is recorded as a pseudogene. The sample comprised peripheral blood. The source of this sequence is a man aged 60 to 69 with acute or convalescent COVID-19. CDR3 nucleotide sequence: TGTGCCAGACAGGGGCTCTACGAGCAGTACTTC. Amino acids: CARQGLYEQYF.